The 29 T cell receptor beta chains presented below share a single source sample, sequenced in a study of Ad26.COV2.S vaccination and SARS-CoV-2 variants. Libraries were prepared by immunoSEQ multiplex PCR; TCRdb keeps only in-frame clonotypes and omits some of them. The sample gives just over 350,000 clones, 92% of which show up once; 3% to 4% is in the top ten. Here the sequenced sample was peripheral blood, taken after recovery from COVID-19. These receptors were taken from a human donor who had recovered from COVID-19.

V and J are TRBV28 and TRBJ1-2; D possibly corresponds to TRBD1 (6 bases). The CDR3 is 14 amino acids. The germline V gene has CDR1 MDHEN and CDR2 SYDVKM. The V gene lost 1 base and the J gene lost 5 bases, with 11 bases spanning the gap. In DNA form, the CDR3 reads TGTGCCAGCAGTTTATCGCGACAGGTTTATGGCTACACCTTC. Translation: CASSLSRQVYGYTF.

This chain connects TRBV5-1 to TRBJ1-1; D is possibly TRBD1 (5 bases). This CDR3 is 14 amino acids long. CDR1 is SGHRS, CDR2 YFSETQ, per germline. V was pared by 0 bases and J by 6 bases, with 12 bases between. The CDR3 loop reads CASSLEGVKPEAFF. The CDR3 nucleotides read TGCGCCAGCAGCTTGGAAGGGGTGAAACCTGAAGCTTTCTTT.

This clone was seen a single time. The chain is built from TRBV6-2 or TRBV6-3 and TRBJ2-7, with TRBD1 matching 7 bases. CDR3 length: 16 residues. In germline, CDR1 is MNHEY, CDR2 SVGEGT. The junction had 13 bases not matched to a gene; V was cut back by 2 bases and J by 6 bases. Here the CDR3 reads CASSYPITDRVREQYF. The CDR3 coding sequence is TGTGCCAGCAGTTACCCGATCACCGACAGGGTTCGCGAGCAGTACTTC.

This chain connects TRBV4-1 to TRBJ1-5, with 9 nucleotides matching TRBD1. The CDR3 totals 15 residues. V was pared by 4 bases and J by 2 bases, with 3 bases of the junction left unmatched. Germline V gene data show CDR1 as MGHRA and CDR2 as YSYEKL. The DNA of the CDR3 is TGCGCCAGCAGCCGGACAGGGGAAGGCAATCAGCCCCAGCATTTT. This gives the protein CASSRTGEGNQPQHF.

The chain has TRBV6-1 and TRBJ2-4; D unresolved. V gave up 0 bases and J gave up 16 bases, with 7 bases separating them. In germline, CDR1 is MNHNS, CDR2 SASEGT. CDR3 length: 10 amino acids. The CDR3 here is CASSEAGLYF. The CDR3 DNA follows: TGTGCCAGCAGTGAAGCGGGCCTCTACTTC.

J is TRBJ1-6 and V is TRBV4-1, with 7 bases aligning to TRBD1. With 0 bases clipped from V and 7 bases from J, the junction kept 9 bases outside the gene matches. This CDR3 has 17 residues. Germline CDR1 reads MGHRA; CDR2 reads YSYEKL. CDR3 region: CASSQEYDRVENSPLHF. In nucleotides, the CDR3 is TGCGCCAGCAGCCAAGAGTATGACAGGGTGGAAAATTCACCCCTCCACTTT.

This sequence joins TRBV12-5 and TRBJ1-1; tentatively, D is TRBD1 (5 bases). CDR1 is LGHNT and CDR2 is FRNRAP in the germline V gene. CDR3 length: 14 residues. The V end was cut by 8 bases, the J end by 4 bases, with 17 bases between. The CDR3 reads CASRGGGFATEAFF. The DNA of the CDR3 is TGTGCTAGTCGCGGGGGGGGGTTCGCCACTGAAGCTTTCTTT.

V gene TRBV18 combines with J gene TRBJ1-6; possibly TRBD1 for D (5 bases). This CDR3 is built from 17 residues. The V gene's germline CDR1 is KGHSH and CDR2 LQKENI. Deletions cut 2 bases from V and 8 bases from J, with 19 bases between. The CDR3 region has the DNA TGTGCCAGCTCACCATTTTCTGAGCGGACAAGAGATTCACCCCTCCACTTT. Protein sequence: CASSPFSERTRDSPLHF. Drawing the rest from reference TRBV18 and TRBJ1-6, the complete variable domain is NAGVMQNPRHLVRRRGQEARLRCSPMKGHSHVYWYRQLPEEGLKFMVYLQKENIIDESGMPKERFSAEFPKEGPSILRIQQVVRGDSAAYFCASSPFSERTRDSPLHFGNGTRLTVT.

The genes are TRBV2 and TRBJ1-3; D call uncertain. The CDR3 is 19 residues long. Per the germline V gene, CDR1 is SNHLY and CDR2 is FYNNEI. The germline V and J ends were trimmed by 2 bases and 0 bases, with 20 bases remaining between them. CDR3 in amino acids: CASSEHRALIHISGNTIYF. The CDR3 DNA is TGTGCCAGCAGTGAACACCGGGCCTTAATTCACATCTCTGGAAACACCATATATTTT.

This clone was seen once. The V and J genes are TRBV6-5 and TRBJ2-1, with D possibly being TRBD2 (5 bases). This CDR3 contains 16 residues. The germline V gene has CDR1 MNHEY and CDR2 SVGAGI. V lost 2 bases and J lost 0, with 11 bases in between. CDR3 region: CASSYDGGSSYNEQFF. The CDR3, as DNA: TGTGCCAGCAGTTACGACGGCGGGTCCTCCTACAATGAGCAGTTCTTC.

The chain combines TRBV13 with TRBJ2-3; unclear D gene. Deletions cut 6 bases from V and 7 bases from J, with 8 bases between. Germline V gene sequence: CDR1 PRHDT, CDR2 FYEKMQ (reference sequence). This CDR3 is built from 11 residues. CDR3 in amino acids: CASSPSNTQYF. Written as DNA, the CDR3 is TGTGCCAGCAGTCCAAGCAATACGCAGTATTTT. Full variable domain (outside the CDR3, taken from reference TRBV13 and TRBJ2-3): AAGVIQSPRHLIKEKRETATLKCYPIPRHDTVYWYQQGPGQDPQFLISFYEKMQSDKGSIPDRFSAQQFSDYHSELNMSSLELGDSALYFCASSPSNTQYFGPGTRLTVL.

The gene calls are TRBV4-3 and TRBJ2-7; D might be TRBD2 (5 bases). V lost 4 bases to trimming and J lost 0 bases, with 10 bases between them. The CDR3 totals 14 residues. Germline values: CDR1 LGHNA, CDR2 YSLEER. The CDR3 DNA reads TGCGCCAGCAGCCGAGGGAGTACCTCCTACGAGCAGTACTTC. Residues: CASSRGSTSYEQYF.

The chain employs TRBV4-2 and TRBJ1-2; D is possibly TRBD1 (6 bases). In germline, CDR1 is LGHNA, CDR2 YNFKEQ. Trimming stripped 3 bases from V and 6 bases from J, with 20 bases between. The CDR3 spans 16 residues. CDR3 residues: CASSHEDRGGGDGYTF. As DNA, the CDR3 is TGTGCCAGCAGCCACGAAGATAGGGGGGGCGGAGATGGCTACACCTTC.

In the case of this clone: One junction end disagrees with the germline gene, perhaps due to a read error. V is TRBV12-3 or TRBV12-4 and J is TRBJ2-5; 8 positions match TRBD2. The CDR3 sequence is 13 residues long. The CDR3 spells CASREPGLEPQYF. CDR3 nucleotides: TGTGCCAGCAGGGAGCCGGGACTAGAGCCCCAGTACTTC.

A single count supports this clone. V usage is TRBV19 and J usage is TRBJ1-4, with D uncertain. The CDR3 is made up of 14 amino acids. The V gene's germline CDR1 is LNHDA and CDR2 SQIVND (reference sequence). The ends were cut back, 3 bases at V and 6 bases at J, with 11 bases in the middle. The CDR3 DNA reads TGTGCCAGTAGTATCCGGGGTTCAGATGAAAAACTGTTTTTT. Translation: CASSIRGSDEKLFF.

This clone was observed a single time. The rearrangement links TRBV19 to TRBJ1-1; maybe TRBD1 (6 bases). V was trimmed by 7 bases and J by 3 bases, leaving 21 bases between them. The CDR3 covers 16 residues. From germline, CDR1 is LNHDA and CDR2 SQIVND (reference sequence). The CDR3, as DNA: TGTGCCAGTAACGAATCCCCCACCTACAGGGACACTGAAGCTTTCTTT. It is translated as CASNESPTYRDTEAFF. The entire variable domain, with the rest obtained from reference TRBV19 and TRBJ1-1, is as follows: DGGITQSPKYLFRKEGQNVTLSCEQNLNHDAMYWYRQDPGQGLRLIYYSQIVNDFQKGDIAEGYSVSREKKESFPLTVTSAQKNPTAFYLCASNESPTYRDTEAFFGQGTRLTVV.

V usage is TRBV15 and J usage is TRBJ1-1; no firm D call. V was clipped by 1 base and J by 2 bases, with 11 bases between them. The CDR3 has 15 residues. Germline CDR1 reads LNHNV; CDR2 reads YYDKDF (reference sequence). The CDR3 sequence is CATSRGYAQNTEAFF. The CDR3 coding sequence is TGTGCCACCAGCAGAGGGTACGCCCAAAACACTGAAGCTTTCTTT.

This chain links TRBV5-1 with TRBJ1-3; 9 nucleotides line up with TRBD1. The CDR3 is 18 residues long. Trimming cost V 3 bases and J 0 bases; bases outside gene matches: 10. Looked up from germline, CDR1 is SGHRS and CDR2 is YFSETQ. CDR3 residues: CASSSTPGQGSSGNTIYF. As DNA, the CDR3 is TGCGCCAGCAGCTCAACACCGGGACAGGGTAGCTCTGGAAACACCATATATTTT.

The chain couples TRBV7-2 to TRBJ2-7; a weak D match, TRBD1 (6 bases). Germline V gene data show CDR1 as SGHTA and CDR2 as FQGNSA. Trimming removed 5 bases at V and 3 bases at J, with 17 bases between. This CDR3 is 15 amino acids long. CDR3 sequence reads: CASSTGTRVFYEQYF. The CDR3, as DNA: TGTGCCAGCAGCACCGGGACAAGAGTATTCTACGAGCAGTACTTC. The variable domain in full, completed from reference TRBV7-2 and TRBJ2-7, reads GAGVSQSPSNKVTEKGKDVELRCDPISGHTALYWYRQSLGQGLEFLIYFQGNSAPDKSGLPSDRFSAERTGGSVSTLTIQRTQQEDSAVYLCASSTGTRVFYEQYFGPGTRLTVT.

V usage is TRBV7-2 and J usage is TRBJ2-1; no clear D. The CDR3 has 14 residues. Looked up from germline, CDR1 is SGHTA and CDR2 is FQGNSA. V shed 4 bases and J shed 12 bases, with 19 bases lying between them. This chain's CDR3 is CASSSTAQLPRQFF. In DNA, the CDR3 is TGTGCCAGCAGCTCCACGGCCCAGCTCCCGCGGCAGTTCTTC.

In the case of this clone: This sample includes further DNA sequences coding for the same CDR3. The gene calls are TRBV5-1 and TRBJ2-2; weak D call: TRBD1 (5 bases). This CDR3 has 15 amino acids. V lost 0 bases to trimming and J lost 4 bases, with 10 bases between them. Per the germline V gene, CDR1 is SGHRS and CDR2 is YFSETQ. The CDR3 bases are TGCGCCAGCAGCTTGGGGGGCAGAGCCACCGGGGAGCTGTTTTTT. Amino acid sequence: CASSLGGRATGELFF.

V usage is TRBV12-3 or TRBV12-4 and J usage is TRBJ1-1; 11 positions match TRBD1. Unmatched junction bases numbered 5, after V lost 5 bases and J lost 12 bases. The CDR3 extends over 12 amino acids. The CDR3 DNA reads as TGTGCCAGCAGTCTCGGGACAGGGGGAACTTTCTTT. Amino acid sequence: CASSLGTGGTFF.

V and J are TRBV14 and TRBJ2-7, with 8 bases that match TRBD2. V was clipped by 1 base and J by 11 bases; unmatched bases: 7. Germline V lookup: CDR1 SGHDN, CDR2 FVKESK. This CDR3 comprises 13 residues. CDR3 DNA sequence: TGTGCCAGCAGCCAAGTTCCAGGGACTAGGAAGTACTTC. Amino acid sequence: CASSQVPGTRKYF.

The CDR3 nucleotides are TGTGCCAGAAGCGACAGGGTCTACGAGCAGTACTTC. Translation: CARSDRVYEQYF. This chain uses TRBV7-5 with TRBJ2-7; TRBD1 reflects the table's D call only, with no check against the DNA. TRBV7-5 is reported as a pseudogene. This CDR3 is built from 12 residues.

V and J are TRBV3-1 (or the pseudogene TRBV3-2) and TRBJ2-5; D is unclear. CDR3 size: 11 residues. CDR1 is LGHDT and CDR2 is YNNKEL in the germline V gene (reference sequence). The V end lost 1 base, the J end lost 14 bases, and 11 bases lay between the germline ends. The CDR3 protein is CASSQGLRSYF. CDR3 DNA: TGTGCCAGCAGCCAAGGACTCCGATCTTACTTC.

V gene TRBV5-5 combines with J gene TRBJ2-7, with 14 nucleotides matching TRBD2. Germline V gene lookup returns CDR1 SGHKS and CDR2 YYEKEE (reference sequence). V was pared by 5 bases and J by 3 bases, with 7 bases of the junction left unmatched. The CDR3 has 16 residues. DNA for the CDR3: TGTGCCAGCAGTCGATCGACTAGCGGGGGGGTCTACGAGCAGTACTTC. Protein product: CASSRSTSGGVYEQYF.

This clone was observed a few times. The chain combines TRBV5-4 with TRBJ2-5, with D tentatively TRBD1 or TRBD2 (5 bases each). This CDR3 spans 15 amino acids. The V gene's germline CDR1 is SGHNT and CDR2 YYREEE (reference sequence). V lost 0 bases to trimming and J lost 5 bases, with 14 bases between them. CDR3 DNA sequence: TGTGCCAGCAGCTTGGGGGACGCAAGTGTGGAGACCCAGTACTTC. This translates into CASSLGDASVETQYF.

A few counts support this clone. The chain combines TRBV7-2 with TRBJ2-5; 8 bases align to TRBD1. Trimming took 5 bases from V and 5 from J; bases not matched to a gene: 4. Germline V gene sequence: CDR1 SGHTA, CDR2 FQGNSA. The CDR3 is 13 amino acids. CDR3 residues: CASSRDRRETQYF. The CDR3 DNA sequence: TGTGCCAGCAGCCGGGACAGGAGGGAGACCCAGTACTTC.

The chain recombines TRBV7-2 with TRBJ2-1, with no clear D. The V and J ends lost 3 bases and 7 bases respectively, with 16 bases between them. The length of the CDR3 is 15 residues. The germline V gene has CDR1 SGHTA and CDR2 FQGNSA. This CDR3 is CASSLLTSSLNEQFF. The CDR3 region has the DNA TGTGCCAGCAGCTTGTTAACGTCTTCCCTGAATGAGCAGTTCTTC.